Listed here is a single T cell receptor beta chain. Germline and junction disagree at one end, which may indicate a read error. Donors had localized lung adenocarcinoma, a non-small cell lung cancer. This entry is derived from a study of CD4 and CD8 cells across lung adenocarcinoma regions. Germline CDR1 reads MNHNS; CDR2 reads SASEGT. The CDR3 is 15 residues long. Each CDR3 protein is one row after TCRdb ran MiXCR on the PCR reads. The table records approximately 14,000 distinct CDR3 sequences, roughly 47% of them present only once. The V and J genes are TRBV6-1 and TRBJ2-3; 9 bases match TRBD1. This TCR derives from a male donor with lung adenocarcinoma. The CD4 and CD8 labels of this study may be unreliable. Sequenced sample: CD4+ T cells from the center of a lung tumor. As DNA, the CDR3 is TGTGCCAGGGGTATTGGGGGACAGGGCGAAGATACGCAGTACTTT. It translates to CARGIGGQGEDTQYF.